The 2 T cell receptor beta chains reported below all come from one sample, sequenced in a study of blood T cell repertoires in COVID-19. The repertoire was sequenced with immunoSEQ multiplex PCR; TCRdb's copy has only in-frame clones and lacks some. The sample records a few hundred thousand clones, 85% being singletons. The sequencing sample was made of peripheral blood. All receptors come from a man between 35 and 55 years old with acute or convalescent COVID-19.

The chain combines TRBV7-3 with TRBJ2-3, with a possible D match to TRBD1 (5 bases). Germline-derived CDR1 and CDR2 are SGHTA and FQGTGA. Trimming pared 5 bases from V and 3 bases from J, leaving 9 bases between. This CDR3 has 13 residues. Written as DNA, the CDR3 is TGTGCCAGCAGCCAGGGTCGGACAGATACGCAGTATTTT. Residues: CASSQGRTDTQYF.

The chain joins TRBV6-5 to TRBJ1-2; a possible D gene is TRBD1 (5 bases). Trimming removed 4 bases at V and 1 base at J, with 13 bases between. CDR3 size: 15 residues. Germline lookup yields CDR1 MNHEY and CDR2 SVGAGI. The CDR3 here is CASSSTLTDNYGYTF. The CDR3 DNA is TGTGCCAGCAGTTCCACCCTGACAGATAACTATGGCTACACCTTC.